This T cell receptor (beta chain) is drawn from a study of blood T cell repertoires in COVID-19. The CDR3 length is 15 residues. Germline V gives CDR1 SGHRS, CDR2 YFSETQ. The V gene end was trimmed by 4 bases and the J gene end by 8 bases; junction bases not matched to a gene: 10. Using immunoSEQ multiplex PCR, the repertoire was profiled, and TCRdb retains in-frame clones only, with some absent. The sample holds fewer than 250,000 clones, roughly 85% seen once. The count of this clone is one. The sample consisted of peripheral blood. The chain links TRBV5-1 to TRBJ1-4, with 8 bases matching TRBD1. The sequence came from a man in his forties with acute or convalescent COVID-19. The CDR3 loop reads CASSPDRAQEEKLFF. Here the CDR3 DNA reads TGCGCCAGCAGCCCGGACAGGGCCCAGGAGGAAAAACTGTTTTTT.